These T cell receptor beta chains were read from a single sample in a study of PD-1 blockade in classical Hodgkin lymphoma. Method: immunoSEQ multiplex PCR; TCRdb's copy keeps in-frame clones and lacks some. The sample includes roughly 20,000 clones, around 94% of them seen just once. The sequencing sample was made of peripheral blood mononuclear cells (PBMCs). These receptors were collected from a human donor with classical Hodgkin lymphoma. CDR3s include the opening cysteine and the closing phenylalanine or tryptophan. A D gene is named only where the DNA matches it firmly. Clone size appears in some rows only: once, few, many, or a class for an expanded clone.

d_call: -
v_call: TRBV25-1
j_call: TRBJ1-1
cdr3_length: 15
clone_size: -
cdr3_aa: CASSSYSWMNTEAFF
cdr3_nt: TGTGCCAGCAGTTCCTACAGCTGGATGAACACTGAAGCTTTCTTT

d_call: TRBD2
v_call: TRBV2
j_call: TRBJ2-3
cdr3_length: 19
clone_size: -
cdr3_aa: CASSEALWLAGGFRDTQYF
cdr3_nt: TGTGCCAGCAGTGAAGCTCTCTGGCTAGCGGGGGGTTTTCGAGATACGCAGTATTTT

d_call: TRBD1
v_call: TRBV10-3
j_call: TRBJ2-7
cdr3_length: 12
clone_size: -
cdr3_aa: CAIKGQLYEQYF
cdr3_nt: TGTGCCATCAAGGGACAGCTCTACGAGCAGTACTTC

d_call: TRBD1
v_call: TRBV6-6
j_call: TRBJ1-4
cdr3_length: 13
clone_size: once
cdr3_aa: CASSGDSHEKLFF
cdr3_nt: TGTGCCAGCAGTGGGGACAGTCATGAAAAACTGTTTTTT

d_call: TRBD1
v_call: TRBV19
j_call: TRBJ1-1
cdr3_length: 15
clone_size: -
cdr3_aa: CASSTSGTGNTEAFF
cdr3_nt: TGTGCCAGTAGTACCTCCGGGACAGGCAACACTGAAGCTTTCTTT

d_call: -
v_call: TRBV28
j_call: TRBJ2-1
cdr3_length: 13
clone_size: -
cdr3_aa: CASSLEGFHEQFF
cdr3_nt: TGTGCCAGCAGTTTAGAGGGGTTTCATGAGCAGTTCTTC

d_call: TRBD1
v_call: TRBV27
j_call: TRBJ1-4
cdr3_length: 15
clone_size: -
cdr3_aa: CASSQTGQMGEKLFF
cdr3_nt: TGTGCCAGCAGTCAGACAGGGCAAATGGGCGAAAAACTGTTTTTT

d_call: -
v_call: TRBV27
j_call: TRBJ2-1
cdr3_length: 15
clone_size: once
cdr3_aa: CASSFYRGNNNEQFF
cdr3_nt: TGTGCCAGCAGTTTTTATAGGGGGAATAACAATGAGCAGTTCTTC

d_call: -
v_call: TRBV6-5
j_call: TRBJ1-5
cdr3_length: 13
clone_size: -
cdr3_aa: CASSALWGQPQHF
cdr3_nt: TGTGCCAGCAGTGCCCTTTGGGGCCAGCCCCAGCATTTT

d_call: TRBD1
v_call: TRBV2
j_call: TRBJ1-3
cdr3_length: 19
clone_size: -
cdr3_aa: CAAAMGRDRTIYSGNTIYF
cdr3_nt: TGTGCCGCAGCTATGGGCCGGGACAGGACTATATACTCTGGAAACACCATATATTTT

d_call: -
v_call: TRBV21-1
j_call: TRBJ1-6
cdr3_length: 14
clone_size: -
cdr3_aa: CASGSRGPNSPLHF
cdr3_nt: TGTGCCAGCGGCTCGAGGGGGCCCAATTCACCCCTCCACTTT

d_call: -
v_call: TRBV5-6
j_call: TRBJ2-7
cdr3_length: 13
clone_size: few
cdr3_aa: CASSNPHIGEQYF
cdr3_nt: TGTGCCAGCAGCAATCCCCATATTGGCGAGCAGTACTTC

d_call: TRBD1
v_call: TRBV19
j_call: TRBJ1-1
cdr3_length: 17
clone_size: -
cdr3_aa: CASSYDLRKGANTEAFF
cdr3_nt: TGTGCCAGTAGTTACGACTTACGAAAGGGGGCGAACACTGAAGCTTTCTTT

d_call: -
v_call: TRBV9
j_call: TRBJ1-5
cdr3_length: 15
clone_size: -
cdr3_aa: CASSAGGGSNQPQHF
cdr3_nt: TGTGCCAGCAGCGCTGGAGGGGGGAGCAATCAGCCCCAGCATTTT

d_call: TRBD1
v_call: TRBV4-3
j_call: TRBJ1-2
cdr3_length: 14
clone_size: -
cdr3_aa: CASSQATGTVGYTF
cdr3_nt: TGCGCCAGCAGCCAAGCGACAGGGACTGTTGGCTACACCTTC

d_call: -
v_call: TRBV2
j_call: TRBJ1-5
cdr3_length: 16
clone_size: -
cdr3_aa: CASSLGFTGLDQPQHF
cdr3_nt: TGTGCCAGCAGCCTAGGATTTACAGGGTTAGATCAGCCCCAGCATTTT

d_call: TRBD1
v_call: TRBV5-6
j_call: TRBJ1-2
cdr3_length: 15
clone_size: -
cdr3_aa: CASSFGSMTGDGYTF
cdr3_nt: TGTGCCAGCAGCTTCGGGTCCATGACAGGGGATGGCTACACCTTC

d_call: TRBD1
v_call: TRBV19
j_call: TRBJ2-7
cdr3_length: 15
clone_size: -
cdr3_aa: CASGPGTGPSYEQYF
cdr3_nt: TGTGCCAGTGGACCCGGGACAGGGCCCTCCTACGAGCAGTACTTC

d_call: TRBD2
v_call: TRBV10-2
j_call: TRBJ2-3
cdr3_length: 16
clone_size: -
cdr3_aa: CASSESSGERLDTQYF
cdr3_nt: TGCGCCAGCAGTGAGTCAAGCGGGGAACGATTGGATACGCAGTATTTT

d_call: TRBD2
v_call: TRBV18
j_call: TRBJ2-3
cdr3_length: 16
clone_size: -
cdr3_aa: CASSPRSGGTTDTQYF
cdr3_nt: TGTGCCAGCTCACCACGTAGCGGGGGTACAACAGATACGCAGTATTTT